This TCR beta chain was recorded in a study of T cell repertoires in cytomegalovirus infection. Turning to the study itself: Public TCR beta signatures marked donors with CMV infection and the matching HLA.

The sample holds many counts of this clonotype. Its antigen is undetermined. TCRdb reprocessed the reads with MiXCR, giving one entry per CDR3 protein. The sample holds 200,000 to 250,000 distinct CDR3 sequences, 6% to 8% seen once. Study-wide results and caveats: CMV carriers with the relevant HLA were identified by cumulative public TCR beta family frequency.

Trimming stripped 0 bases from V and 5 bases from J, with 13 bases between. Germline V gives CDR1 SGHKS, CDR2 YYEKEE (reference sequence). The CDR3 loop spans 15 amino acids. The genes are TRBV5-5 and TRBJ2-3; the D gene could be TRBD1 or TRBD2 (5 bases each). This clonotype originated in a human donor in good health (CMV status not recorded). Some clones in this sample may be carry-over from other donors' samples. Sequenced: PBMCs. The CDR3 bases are TGTGCCAGCAGCTTGGAGGGCAGGGACGGAGATACGCAGTATTTT. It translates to CASSLEGRDGDTQYF. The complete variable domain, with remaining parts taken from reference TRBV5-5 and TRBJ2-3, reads DAGVTQSPTHLIKTRGQQVTLRCSPISGHKSVSWYQQVLGQGPQFIFQYYEKEERGRGNFPDRFSARQFPNYSSELNVNALLLGDSALYLCASSLEGRDGDTQYFGPGTRLTVL.